The clone carrying this TCR beta chain was recorded at least ten times. TCRdb recomputed calls from the 5' RACE reads with MiXCR, one row per CDR3 protein. This table has more than 200,000 distinct CDR3 sequences, roughly an eighth appearing once. Germline lookup yields CDR1 SGHAT and CDR2 FQNNGV. The CDR3 covers 18 residues. V gave up 5 bases and J gave up 0 bases; unmatched junction bases: 9. The source of the sample is a study of identical twins. Only healthy Caucasians were enrolled as donors. The clonotype comes from a woman in her late teens or twenties in good health. Sequencing was performed on memory (CD45RO+) T cells sorted from blood. The rearrangement joins TRBV11-2 to TRBJ2-6; 8 nucleotides line up with TRBD2. CDR3 in amino acids: CASSVRGLVDSGANVLTF. For the CDR3, the DNA is TGTGCCAGCAGCGTACGGGGACTAGTTGACTCTGGGGCCAACGTCCTGACTTTC.